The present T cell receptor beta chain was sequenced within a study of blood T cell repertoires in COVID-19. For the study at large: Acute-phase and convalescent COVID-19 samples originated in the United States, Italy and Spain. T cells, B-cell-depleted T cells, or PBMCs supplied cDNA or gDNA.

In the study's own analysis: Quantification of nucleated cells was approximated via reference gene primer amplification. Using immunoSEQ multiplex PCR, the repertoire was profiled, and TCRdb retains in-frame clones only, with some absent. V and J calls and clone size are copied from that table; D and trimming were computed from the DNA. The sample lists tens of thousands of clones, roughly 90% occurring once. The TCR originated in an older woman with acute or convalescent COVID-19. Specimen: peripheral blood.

CDR3 protein: CASSRPTGLAGLTDTQYF. CDR3 DNA: TGTGCCAGCAGTCGGCCCACGGGACTAGCGGGCCTCACAGATACGCAGTATTTT. V gene TRBV6-2 or TRBV6-3 combines with J gene TRBJ2-3; 12 nucleotides agree with TRBD2. V shed 5 bases and J 2 bases; nucleotides not matched to a gene: 11. The CDR3 runs to 18 residues. The germline V gene encodes CDR1 MNHEY and CDR2 SVGEGT.